This T cell receptor (beta chain) came from a study of cytomegalovirus exposure and HLA in healthy donors (dated 2017 in TCRdb). Background on the whole study: The approximately 710 repertoires of the first cohort and the 120 validation repertoires were produced on the same platform, according to a later analysis. The study aimed to test whether cataloging public T cell receptors could reveal signatures of past pathogen exposure. To predict cytomegalovirus infection status, the study combined high-throughput TCR immunosequencing, statistical association of individual TCRs with disease status, and machine learning. In addition to the first cohort of hundreds of subjects, a separate validation cohort of some 120 different subjects was used.

The donors belonged to the validation cohort of approximately 130 subjects, which was separate from the approximately 660-subject first cohort. Points on this clone: There is no known antigen for this receptor. No clone much larger than this one lies a single base away; base qualities are absent.

Findings and caveats that apply to the study as a whole: All 120 or so repertoires were used to score co-occurrence in the validation cohort in a later analysis, because that analysis had no HLA typing for the cohort. Most TCR sequences were seen in very few donors, while some public TCRs were found in many individuals. In a later analysis, TCRs clustered in the first cohort were found to also tend to co-occur in the 110 or so validation repertoires, with 85% to 95% of cluster scores above 0. The classifier was reported to diagnose cytomegalovirus status with high specificity and sensitivity in both the original and validation cohorts. A total of roughly 160 TCR beta chains were listed by the study as associated with cytomegalovirus. The authors suggested that the approach could potentially be generalized to other disease states and immunological phenotypes. In vitro tests confirmed that three of the cytomegalovirus-associated TCR beta chains recognize cytomegalovirus antigens.

Library method: the immunoSEQ multiplex PCR assay. Per the source publication's procedure: To diagnose cytomegalovirus status from the catalog of TCR beta chain sequences, a statistical classification framework was built. In its TCRdb copy, this immuneACCESS table keeps in-frame sequences only and misses some clones. Where compared with another copy, unresolved V genes explain less than half of these, and the others have no known cause. V, J and clone size are taken as reported in that table, and D and trimming were inferred from the DNA itself. The sample profile shows roughly 130,000 clones; 89% of them were found once. The ten largest clones represent about 9.9% of the sample. Sequenced sample: PBMCs. The source of this sequence is a woman under 30 in good health and CMV-seropositive.

CDR3 region: CASSHPWDRDTEAFF. The nucleotides read TGCGCCAGCAGCCATCCCTGGGACAGGGACACTGAAGCTTTCTTT. The chain employs TRBV4-1 and TRBJ1-1, with TRBD1 identical over 9 junction bases. CDR1 and CDR2 were assigned from the germline V gene as MGHRA and YSYEKL. From the cysteine up to the phenylalanine, the CDR3 has a length of 15 residues. Only the CDR3 portion is preserved as DNA: 45 bases, with reading frame beginning at the first base. From V the trimming removes 3 bases and from J it removes 3 bases, while the gene matches leave 5 bases of the junction unaccounted for.